This TCR beta chain was found in a study of OX40 agonist ivuxolimab in advanced cancers. Study-level background: The costimulatory receptor OX40 (CD134) was targeted by ivuxolimab, a fully human IgG2 agonistic monoclonal antibody. Intravenous ivuxolimab was administered to patients every 2 weeks at six dose levels: 0.01, 0.1, 0.3, 1.5, 3 and 10 mg/kg. Among the 50 to 55 dose-escalation patients, around 20 had hepatocellular carcinoma, 15 or so melanoma, 9 renal cell carcinoma and 9 head and neck cancer. In the dose-escalation cohort, approximately 83% of patients were male, and the mean age was 60 years with a range of roughly 23 to 90. Patients were allowed to have had prior anti-PD-1, anti-PD-L1 or anti-CTLA-4 therapy, and approximately 40% of the dose-escalation patients had been treated with checkpoint inhibitors. Partial responses occurred in three dose-escalation patients, of whom one had hepatocellular carcinoma and two had cutaneous melanoma. The point of sequencing TCRbeta in the periphery was to test whether ivuxolimab changed TCR sequence diversity and drove clonal T-cell expansion. The paper covers the monotherapy dose-escalation part of the phase I ivuxolimab trial, which included N of about 56 patients. Overall study results and their limits: After ivuxolimab, CD8+ T cells had more expanded clones than CD4+ T cells on average. Low levels of normalized T-cell clonal expansion were also seen in some nonresponding patients. At doses of 0.1 to 3.0 mg/kg, clonal expansion of both CD4+ and CD8+ blood T cells was observed from baseline to week 6. In partial responders in the 0.1-3.0 mg/kg groups, normalized peripheral clonal expansion was found to be among the lowest, especially among CD8+ T cells. Antigen specificity was not determined for the clonally expanded peripheral T cells.

Genomic DNA was isolated from the sorted cells so that the TCRbeta CDR3 region could be sequenced. The immunoSEQ Assay was used for sequencing of TCRbeta CDR3 regions. Not all clones reach the TCRdb copy of this immuneACCESS table, which keeps in-frame sequences only. Checked studies attribute under half of the gap to unresolved V genes and leave the rest unexplained. For this sample the table gives tens of thousands of clones, of which approximately 80% were detected only once. The top ten constitute more than 2.5% of the sample. V drops 1 base and J drops 0 bases, leaving 11 bases in between. CDR1 and CDR2 were assigned from the germline V gene as SGHRS and YFSETQ. The CDR3 measures 16 amino acids from cysteine to phenylalanine. Kept here is only the CDR3 DNA, which spans 48 bases and is read in frame from base 1. Patients with a history of autoimmune disease or receiving systemic immunosuppression were excluded from the trial. In every dose cohort, peripheral blood was drawn for TCR sequencing at baseline, cycle 4 day 1, and cycle 7 day 1. The samples were taken from a phase I, first-in-human, multicenter, open-label dose-escalation trial of ivuxolimab. Adults with locally advanced or metastatic melanoma, renal cell carcinoma, hepatocellular carcinoma or head and neck squamous cell carcinoma were enrolled in the trial. Before TCR sequencing, CD4+ T cells and CD8+ T cells from peripheral blood were sorted into separate populations.

As for this clone: Its antigen is still unknown. Base qualities were left out, and no much larger clone turns up one base away.

The receptor comes from an adult with an advanced solid tumor such as melanoma, head and neck, liver or kidney cancer. The receptor chain draws on TRBV5-1 and TRBJ1-3, with TRBD1 perhaps the D gene, on 6 matching bases. This material consisted of CD4+ or CD8+ T cells sorted from blood, taken in a trial of the OX40 agonist ivuxolimab. The bases are TGCGCCAGCAGCTTGTCGGGGGCCCTCTCTGGAAACACCATATATTTT. Its amino acids are CASSLSGALSGNTIYF.